This TCR beta chain came from a study of PD-1 blockade in classical Hodgkin lymphoma. Sequencing used immunoSEQ multiplex PCR; TCRdb keeps in-frame clones, though not all of them. The sample has tens of thousands of clones, approximately 90% seen once. Described time point: newly diagnosed, previously untreated cHL patient sample. CDR3 size: 11 residues. CDR1 and CDR2 from the germline V gene are SQVTM and ANQGSEA. V lost 2 bases and J lost 11, with 12 bases in between. Sequencing was done on a sample of peripheral blood mononuclear cells (PBMCs). This TCR came from a human donor with classical Hodgkin lymphoma. The genes are TRBV29-1 and TRBJ1-1; D is uncertain. The chain's CDR3 is CSVELSYMAFF. CDR3 DNA sequence: TGCAGCGTTGAACTGTCCTATATGGCTTTCTTT.